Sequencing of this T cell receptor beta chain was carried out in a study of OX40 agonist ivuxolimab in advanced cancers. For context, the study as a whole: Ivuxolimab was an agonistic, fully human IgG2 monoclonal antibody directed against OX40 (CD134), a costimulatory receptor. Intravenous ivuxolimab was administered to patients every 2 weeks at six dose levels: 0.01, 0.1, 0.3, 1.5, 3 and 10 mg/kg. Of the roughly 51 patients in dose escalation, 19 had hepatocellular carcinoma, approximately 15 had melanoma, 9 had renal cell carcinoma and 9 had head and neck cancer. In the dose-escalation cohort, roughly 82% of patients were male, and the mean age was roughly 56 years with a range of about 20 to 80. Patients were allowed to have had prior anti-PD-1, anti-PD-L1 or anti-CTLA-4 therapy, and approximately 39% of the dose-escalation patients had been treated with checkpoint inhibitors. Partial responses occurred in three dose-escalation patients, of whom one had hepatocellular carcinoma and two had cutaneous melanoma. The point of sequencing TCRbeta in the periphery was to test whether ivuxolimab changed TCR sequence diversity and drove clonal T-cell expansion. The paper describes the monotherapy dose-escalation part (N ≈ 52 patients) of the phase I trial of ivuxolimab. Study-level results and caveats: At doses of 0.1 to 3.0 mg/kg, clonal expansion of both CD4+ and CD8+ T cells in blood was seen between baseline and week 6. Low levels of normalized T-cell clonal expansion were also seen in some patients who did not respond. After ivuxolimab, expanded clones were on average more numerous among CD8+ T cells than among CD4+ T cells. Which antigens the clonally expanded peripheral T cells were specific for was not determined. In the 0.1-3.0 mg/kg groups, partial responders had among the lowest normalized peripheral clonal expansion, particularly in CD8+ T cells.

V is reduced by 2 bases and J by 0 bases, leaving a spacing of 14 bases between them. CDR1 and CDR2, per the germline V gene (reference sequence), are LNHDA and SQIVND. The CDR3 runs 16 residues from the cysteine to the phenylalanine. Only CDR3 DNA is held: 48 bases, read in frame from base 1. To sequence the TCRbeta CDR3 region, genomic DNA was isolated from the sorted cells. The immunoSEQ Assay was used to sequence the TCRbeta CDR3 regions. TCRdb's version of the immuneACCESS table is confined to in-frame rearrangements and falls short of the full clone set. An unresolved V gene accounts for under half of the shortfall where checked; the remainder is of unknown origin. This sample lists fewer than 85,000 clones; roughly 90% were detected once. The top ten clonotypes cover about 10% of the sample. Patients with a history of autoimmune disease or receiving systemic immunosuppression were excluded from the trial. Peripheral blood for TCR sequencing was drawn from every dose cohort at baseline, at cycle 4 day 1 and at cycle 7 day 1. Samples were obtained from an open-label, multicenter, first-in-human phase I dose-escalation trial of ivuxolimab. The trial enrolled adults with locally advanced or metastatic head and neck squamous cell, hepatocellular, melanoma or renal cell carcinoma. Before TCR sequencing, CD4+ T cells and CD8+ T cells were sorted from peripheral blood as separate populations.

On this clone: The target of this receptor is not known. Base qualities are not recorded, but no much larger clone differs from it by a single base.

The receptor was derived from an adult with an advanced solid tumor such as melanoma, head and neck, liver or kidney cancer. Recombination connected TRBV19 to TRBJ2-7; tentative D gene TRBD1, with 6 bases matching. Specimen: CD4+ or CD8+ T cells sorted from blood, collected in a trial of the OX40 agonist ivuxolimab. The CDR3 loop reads CASSIKSEDSSYEQYF. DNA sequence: TGTGCCAGTAGTATAAAGTCCGAGGACAGCTCCTACGAGCAGTACTTC.